The rows below give T cell receptor beta chains drawn from one sample of a study of tumor T cells in aggressive B-cell lymphoma. The repertoire was sequenced with immunoSEQ multiplex PCR; TCRdb's copy has only in-frame clones and lacks some. Of 5,900 or so clones listed, around 82% are singletons. The sample taken for sequencing was tumor tissue. The receptor source for this set is an adult with diffuse large B cell lymphoma. The CDR3 runs from the conserved cysteine through the conserved F or W. Each record gives: clone size, D gene, V gene, J gene, CDR3 protein, CDR3 DNA. The D gene is left open where the match is weak. The size of a clone is reported for some rows only, either as once, few or many, or as a class for expanded clones.

NA	TRBD1	TRBV19	TRBJ1-5	CASSMVQGNNQPQHF	TGTGCCAGTAGTATGGTACAGGGGAATAATCAGCCCCAGCATTTT
NA	NA	TRBV19	TRBJ1-4	CASGPLNEKLFF	TGTGCCAGTGGGCCGCTTAATGAAAAACTGTTTTTT
once	NA	TRBV13	TRBJ1-1	CASSLGPQTEAFF	TGTGCCAGCAGCTTAGGCCCCCAAACTGAAGCTTTCTTT
NA	NA	TRBV9	TRBJ2-1	CASSVAEGYEQFF	TGTGCCAGCAGCGTAGCTGAGGGATATGAGCAGTTCTTC
NA	NA	TRBV2	TRBJ2-1	CASQKGDSSYNEQFF	TGTGCCAGCCAAAAGGGGGATAGCTCCTACAATGAGCAGTTCTTC
NA	NA	TRBV10-3	TRBJ2-2	CAISGILANTGELFF	TGTGCCATCAGTGGTATCCTCGCGAACACCGGGGAGCTGTTTTTT
NA	NA	TRBV7-9	TRBJ2-5	CASSLRSAGETQYF	TGTGCCAGCAGCTTAAGGTCAGCGGGAGAGACCCAGTACTTC
NA	NA	TRBV6-5	TRBJ1-1	CASSYDGERAEAFF	TGTGCCAGCAGTTACGACGGGGAAAGGGCTGAAGCTTTCTTT
NA	NA	TRBV5-4	TRBJ2-5	CASSLGREQETQYF	TGTGCCAGCAGCTTAGGTCGGGAACAAGAGACCCAGTACTTC
NA	TRBD2	TRBV28	TRBJ2-3	CASRLGGLAVDTQYF	TGTGCTAGCAGGTTGGGGGGACTAGCGGTAGATACGCAGTATTTT
NA	NA	TRBV7-3	TRBJ2-5	CASSLGPPGRGQETQYF	TGTGCCAGCAGCTTAGGGCCCCCGGGAAGGGGGCAAGAGACCCAGTACTTC
NA	NA	TRBV27	TRBJ1-6	CASSLLPDSLSPLHF	TGTGCCAGCAGTTTACTTCCGGACTCGCTTTCACCCCTCCACTTT
NA	TRBD1	TRBV18	TRBJ2-7	CASSSLMGQPYEQYF	TGTGCCAGCTCATCACTCATGGGACAGCCCTACGAGCAGTACTTC
NA	TRBD2	TRBV7-2	TRBJ2-1	CASSFGTSVLNEQFF	TGTGCCAGCAGCTTCGGGACTAGCGTCCTCAATGAGCAGTTCTTC
NA	NA	TRBV27	TRBJ1-2	CASSRTENYGYTF	TGTGCCAGCAGTCGGACAGAAAACTATGGCTACACCTTC
NA	NA	TRBV11-3	TRBJ2-7	CASSSDSYEQYF	TGTGCCAGCAGCTCAGACTCCTACGAGCAGTACTTC
NA	NA	TRBV4-2	TRBJ2-1	CASSQDENEQFF	TGTGCCAGCAGCCAAGATGAGAATGAGCAGTTCTTC
once	TRBD2	TRBV29-1	TRBJ2-3	CSVRPAGVGDTQYF	TGCAGCGTTAGGCCAGCGGGAGTAGGGGATACGCAGTATTTT
NA	NA	TRBV2	TRBJ2-1	CASSEAQGPDSEQFF	TGTGCCAGCAGTGAAGCGCAGGGCCCGGACAGTGAGCAGTTCTTC
NA	NA	TRBV5-1	TRBJ2-5	CASSSQGGRQETQYF	TGCGCCAGCAGCTCCCAGGGGGGCCGCCAAGAGACCCAGTACTTC
NA	NA	TRBV11-3	TRBJ2-1	CASSPSGLVNEQFF	TGTGCCAGCAGTCCGAGCGGGTTGGTCAATGAGCAGTTCTTC
NA	NA	TRBV5-6	TRBJ2-3	CASSLAVLDRDTQYF	TGTGCCAGCAGCTTGGCCGTACTAGATAGAGATACGCAGTATTTT
NA	NA	TRBV7-7	TRBJ2-2	CASSLNYRDRELFF	TGTGCTAGCAGCCTAAACTACAGGGATCGGGAGCTGTTTTTT
NA	TRBD2	TRBV4-1	TRBJ2-3	CASREVAGGGTDTQYF	TGCGCCAGCAGGGAAGTAGCGGGAGGGGGCACAGATACGCAGTATTTT
NA	NA	TRBV29-1	TRBJ1-2	CSVDLPRGYGYTF	TGCAGCGTGGATCTACCCCGGGGCTATGGCTACACCTTC
NA	NA	TRBV6-6	TRBJ2-1	CASSYSERGSTNEQFF	TGTGCCAGCAGTTACTCGGAGCGAGGGTCCACCAATGAGCAGTTCTTC
once	TRBD2	TRBV9	TRBJ2-1	CASSSTGTSLFF	TGTGCCAGCAGTTCCACCGGGACTAGCCTGTTCTTC
NA	TRBD1	TRBV5-1	TRBJ2-7	CASSGRDRGHSEQYF	TGCGCCAGCAGCGGCCGGGACAGGGGGCACTCCGAGCAGTACTTC
once	NA	TRBV28	TRBJ2-5	CASSFSRETQYF	TGTGCCAGCAGTTTTTCCCGGGAGACCCAGTACTTC
once	TRBD2	TRBV5-1	TRBJ2-1	CASSLGGGPYNEQFF	TGCGCCAGCAGCTTGGGGGGGGGACCCTACAATGAGCAGTTCTTC
NA	NA	TRBV20-1	TRBJ2-1	CSGGTFNEQFF	TGCAGTGGAGGGACTTTCAATGAGCAGTTCTTC
NA	TRBD2	TRBV12-5	TRBJ2-3	CASGLGTSGTDTQYF	TGTGCTAGTGGTTTGGGGACTAGCGGTACGGATACACAGTATTTT
NA	NA	TRBV5-6	TRBJ1-5	CASSSRGGTPNQPQHF	TGTGCCAGCAGCTCTCGGGGGGGGACACCGAATCAGCCCCAGCATTTT
NA	TRBD2	TRBV9	TRBJ2-7	CASSPRGGPPSYEQYF	TGTGCCAGCAGCCCCCGGGGGGGGCCCCCTTCCTACGAGCAGTACTTC
NA	NA	TRBV28	TRBJ1-1	CASSTPGSRGNTEAFF	TGTGCCAGCAGTACCCCGGGCAGCCGGGGGAACACTGAAGCTTTCTTT
NA	NA	TRBV4-3	TRBJ1-2	CASSQASGSPYGYTF	TGCGCCAGCAGCCAAGCTTCGGGGTCTCCGTATGGCTACACCTTC
NA	NA	TRBV28	TRBJ2-7	CASSSRDSAAYEQYF	TGTGCCAGCAGTTCGCGGGACAGCGCAGCCTACGAGCAGTACTTC
NA	TRBD2	TRBV5-4	TRBJ2-7	CASSPGLATYEQYF	TGTGCCAGCAGCCCGGGACTAGCGACCTACGAGCAGTACTTC
NA	TRBD1	TRBV9	TRBJ2-5	CASSVAGQGAAETQYF	TGTGCCAGCAGCGTAGCGGGGCAGGGGGCGGCTGAGACCCAGTACTTC
NA	TRBD2	TRBV5-6	TRBJ2-2	CASSWDYQLGDGELFF	TGTGCCAGCAGCTGGGACTATCAACTAGGGGACGGGGAGCTGTTTTTT
NA	TRBD1	TRBV7-9	TRBJ2-2	CASSLVLWDSYTGELFF	TGTGCCAGCAGCCTTGTACTTTGGGACAGTTACACCGGGGAGCTGTTTTTT
few	TRBD1	TRBV6-5	TRBJ2-7	CASSRDRGGYEQYF	TGTGCCAGCAGTAGGGACAGGGGTGGATACGAGCAGTACTTC
NA	NA	TRBV7-8	TRBJ1-5	CASSLAPPARLRQPQHF	TGTGCCAGCAGCTTGGCCCCCCCGGCCAGGCTCAGACAGCCCCAGCATTTT
NA	TRBD1	TRBV7-9	TRBJ1-1	CASSVGQGANLNTEAFF	TGTGCCAGCAGCGTTGGACAGGGGGCTAATTTGAACACTGAAGCTTTCTTT
NA	TRBD2	TRBV6-5	TRBJ2-1	CATRKAGSSYNEQFF	TGTGCCACCCGGAAAGCGGGGAGCTCCTACAATGAGCAGTTCTTC
NA	TRBD2	TRBV9	TRBJ2-1	CASSVVGLAGAPGEQFF	TGTGCCAGCAGCGTAGTAGGGCTAGCGGGAGCTCCGGGGGAGCAGTTCTTC
NA	NA	TRBV5-6	TRBJ2-2	CASSQLTGSITGELFF	TGTGCCAGCAGCCAGTTGACAGGTTCAATAACCGGGGAGCTGTTTTTT
few	TRBD1	TRBV28	TRBJ1-2	CASSLFRTGSYGYTF	TGTGCCAGCAGTTTATTTCGGACAGGGAGCTATGGCTACACCTTC
few	NA	TRBV6-6	TRBJ2-5	CASTITGQETQYF	TGTGCCAGCACTATTACCGGCCAAGAGACCCAGTACTTC
NA	TRBD2	TRBV9	TRBJ2-7	CASSLTSGASYEQYF	TGTGCCAGCAGCTTGACTAGCGGGGCCTCCTACGAGCAGTACTTC
NA	NA	TRBV11-2	TRBJ2-3	CASSPRWDSDTQYF	TGTGCCAGCAGCCCCCGATGGGACTCGGATACGCAGTATTTT
NA	TRBD2	TRBV6-7	TRBJ2-3	CASSPGLAGVGTDTQYF	TGTGCCAGCAGTCCGGGACTAGCGGGAGTTGGGACAGATACGCAGTATTTT
NA	NA	TRBV11-2	TRBJ2-7	CASSILMGRGYEQYF	TGTGCCAGCAGCATCCTCATGGGTAGGGGCTACGAGCAGTACTTC
few	NA	TRBV29-1	TRBJ2-1	CSVEGENEQFF	TGCAGCGTTGAAGGAGAGAATGAGCAGTTCTTC
NA	NA	TRBV7-2	TRBJ2-3	CASSLVGSAADTQYF	TGTGCCAGCAGCTTAGTGGGCAGTGCCGCGGATACGCAGTATTTT